This TCR beta chain derives from a study of shared clonotypes between healthy human individuals. At the level of the study: Each donor's CD4 naive and CD4 memory cells filled three plates apiece, CD8 naive two, and CD8 memory one.

A single count supports this clone. The target antigen is unknown. The CDR3 length is 16 residues. In germline, CDR1 is LGHNA, CDR2 YSLEER. The germline V and J ends were trimmed by 2 bases and 2 bases, with 16 bases remaining between them. General study findings and limits: For naive CD4 cells, around 5% of clonotypes were shared across a handful of donors.

Each subset's genomic DNA was split evenly across several immunoSEQ plates. Sequenced by immunoSEQ multiplex PCR; TCRdb stores in-frame clones only, minus some. The sample carries 2 million to 2.5 million clones, approximately 93% recorded once. The clonotype originates from a man younger than 30 in good health. Some clones in this sample may be carry-over from other donors' samples. The rearrangement joins TRBV4-3 to TRBJ2-7, with D possibly matching TRBD1 (6 bases). The sequenced material came from naive CD4+ T cells from PBMCs. Noted subset: CD45RA+ positively selected. CDR3 region: CASSQPTGQGTYEQYF. The CDR3 bases are TGCGCCAGCAGCCAACCTACGGGGCAGGGGACCTACGAGCAGTACTTC.